These 7 T cell receptor beta chains originate from one sample sequenced in a study of blood T cell repertoires in COVID-19. Libraries were prepared by immunoSEQ multiplex PCR; TCRdb keeps only in-frame clonotypes and omits some of them. The sample has about 190,000 clones; roughly 84% are singletons. The sample taken for sequencing was PBMCs or T cells enriched from blood (not recorded which). Source of these receptors: a woman in her twenties or thirties who had recovered from COVID-19.

The chain combines TRBV5-1 with TRBJ2-6, with D uncertain. This CDR3 comprises 16 residues. The V gene lost 4 bases and the J gene lost 0 bases, with 11 bases spanning the gap. In germline, CDR1 is SGHRS, CDR2 YFSETQ. The CDR3 protein is CASSQPTDSGANVLTF. The DNA of the CDR3 is TGCGCCAGCAGCCAACCAACAGACTCTGGGGCCAACGTCCTGACTTTC.

The DNA for the CDR3 is TGCGCCAGCAGCTCGGACCCGGGAGGGGGCGGTGAAACTGAAGCTTTCTTT. Its translation: CASSSDPGGGGETEAFF. The J gene is TRBJ1-1, the V gene TRBV5-1; TRBD1 matches 7 bases. Germline V lookup: CDR1 SGHRS, CDR2 YFSETQ. The CDR3 totals 17 residues. V dropped 3 bases and J dropped 5; count of bases not matched to a gene: 16.

This sequence joins TRBV11-2 and TRBJ1-1, with D possibly being TRBD1 (5 bases). The V end lost 6 bases, the J end lost 8 bases, and 13 bases lay between the germline ends. Germline-derived CDR1 and CDR2 are SGHAT and FQNNGV. The length of the CDR3 is 12 residues. In DNA form, the CDR3 reads TGTGCCAGCAGGGGGCAACGGAACGAAGCTTTCTTT. It yields the protein CASRGQRNEAFF.

This clone was detected once. The chain employs TRBV6-5 and TRBJ2-2, with 7 bases matching TRBD2. Germline V gives CDR1 MNHEY, CDR2 SVGAGI. Unmatched junction bases numbered 6, after V lost 6 bases and J lost 5 bases. The CDR3 length is 14 residues. CDR3 DNA sequence: TGTGCCAGCAGCTCCTTGGGGGGGACCGGGGAGCTGTTTTTT. It is translated as CASSSLGGTGELFF.

The CDR3 spells CASRNRDNEKLFF. The CDR3 DNA reads TGCGCCAGCAGAAACAGGGATAATGAAAAACTGTTTTTT. The genes are TRBV5-1 and TRBJ1-4, with a tentative D call TRBD1 (6 bases). The CDR3 has 13 residues. V was pared by 5 bases and J by 4 bases, with 9 bases between. The germline V gene encodes CDR1 SGHRS and CDR2 YFSETQ.

The chain carries TRBV6-1 and TRBJ2-5, with a weak D call TRBD2 (5 bases). The CDR3 has 15 residues. Germline CDR1 and CDR2: MNHNS and SASEGT. V dropped 0 bases and J dropped 2 bases, with 10 bases sitting between them. CDR3 protein: CASSEARTGQETQYF. The CDR3 DNA sequence: TGTGCCAGCAGTGAAGCGAGGACTGGACAAGAGACCCAGTACTTC.

The rearrangement uses TRBV3-1 (or the pseudogene TRBV3-2) and TRBJ2-1; TRBD2 matches 7 bases. The CDR3 contains 16 residues. The V gene's germline CDR1 is LGHDT and CDR2 YNNKEL (reference sequence). V was pared by 0 bases and J by 4 bases, with 6 bases of the junction left unmatched. This CDR3 reads CASSQEVLAVYNEQFF. The CDR3 DNA is TGTGCCAGCAGCCAAGAGGTGCTAGCGGTATACAATGAGCAGTTCTTC.